This T cell receptor (beta chain) was documented in a study of T cells in Graves' hyperthyroidism and ophthalmopathy. The V end was cut by 7 bases, the J end by 7 bases, with 9 bases between. This CDR3 is 11 amino acids long. The germline CDR1 and CDR2 sequences are SGDLS and YYNGEE. Amplified TCR beta CDR3 regions came from RNA transcripts. Carried out on the TCR CDR3, a first-round RT-PCR used the HTBI primer set. One entry per CDR3 protein results from TCRdb running MiXCR on the multiplex PCR reads. The sample records some 300,000 distinct CDR3 sequences, roughly a fifth being singletons. Sequences were obtained from blood. The sequence came from a man aged 45-65 years with Graves' ophthalmopathy. J is TRBJ2-1 and V is TRBV9; the D call may be TRBD1 or TRBD2 (5 bases each). The CDR3 nucleotides read TGTGCCAGCGGGGGACGTAATGAGCAGTTCTTC. Protein product: CASGGRNEQFF.